This passage covers 16 T cell receptor beta chains from one sample sequenced in a study of chemoradiotherapy in HPV16-positive cancers. Clones were sequenced by immunoSEQ multiplex PCR, and TCRdb holds only the in-frame ones, with some missing. Of several thousand clones in the sample, roughly four fifths were seen once. The sample consisted of tumor tissue, taken from a patient who underwent chemoradiotherapy. All receptors come from a human donor with HPV-associated anogenital cancer.

CDR3: CAISVTDTYEQYF. The CDR3 nucleotides read TGTGCCATCAGTGTAACAGACACCTACGAGCAGTACTTC. The chain combines TRBV10-3 with TRBJ2-7; no reliable D call. The CDR3 extends over 13 amino acids. Germline CDR1 reads ENHRY; CDR2 reads SYGVKD. Trimming left V 4 bases short and J 2 bases short, with 9 bases between.

The chain couples TRBV28 to TRBJ2-7, with 7 bases aligning to TRBD1. Germline V CDR1 and CDR2: MDHEN, SYDVKM. There are 14 residues in the CDR3. J was trimmed by 4 bases and V by 8 bases; bases with no gene match: 11. The CDR3 loop is CASARQGGWYEQYF. The CDR3 DNA follows: TGTGCCAGCGCCCGGCAAGGGGGCTGGTACGAGCAGTACTTC.

The chain uses TRBV19 and TRBJ2-2; D unresolved. Germline assignment: CDR1 LNHDA and CDR2 SQIVND (reference sequence). This CDR3 spans 15 amino acids. V was cut by 3 bases and J by 4 bases, with 12 bases left in between. DNA of the CDR3: TGTGCCAGTAGTATCCCGAACGACCCCACCGGGGAGCTGTTTTTT. It yields the protein CASSIPNDPTGELFF.

The CDR3 spells CASSLGDLGEQYF. In DNA form, the CDR3 reads TGTGCCAGCAGCTTGGGGGACTTAGGAGAGCAGTACTTC. The V gene is TRBV5-6, the J gene TRBJ2-7, with D possibly TRBD2 on 6 matching bases. The V end was cut by 0 bases, the J end by 7 bases, with 11 bases between. The V gene's germline CDR1 is SGHDT and CDR2 YYEEEE. This CDR3 has 13 amino acids.

This chain connects TRBV9 to TRBJ2-6; no reliable D call. The CDR3 runs to 14 residues. Germline lookup yields CDR1 SGDLS and CDR2 YYNGEE. Trimming removed 3 bases at V and 0 bases at J, with 4 bases between. CDR3: CASSGDSGANVLTF. The DNA of the CDR3 is TGTGCCAGCAGCGGGGACTCTGGGGCCAACGTCCTGACTTTC.

V and J are TRBV30 and TRBJ1-3, with unresolved D. The ends were cut back, 3 bases at V and 0 bases at J, with 15 bases in the middle. Germline values: CDR1 GTSNPN, CDR2 SVGIG (reference sequence). This CDR3 has 16 amino acids. CDR3: CAWRMGTAISGNTIYF. In DNA, the CDR3 is TGTGCCTGGAGGATGGGTACCGCAATCTCTGGAAACACCATATATTTT. The full variable domain, with the rest looked up from reference TRBV30 and TRBJ1-3, is SQTIHQWPATLVQPVGSPLSLECTVEGTSNPNLYWYRQAAGRGLQLLFYSVGIGQISSEVPQNLSASRPQDRQFILSSKKLLLSDSGFYLCAWRMGTAISGNTIYFGEGSWLTVV.

The gene calls are TRBV4-2 and TRBJ2-1; D might be TRBD2 (7 bases). Trimming removed 4 bases from V and 7 bases from J, with 17 bases in between. The CDR3 sequence is 15 residues long. The germline CDR1 and CDR2 sequences are LGHNA and YNFKEQ. CDR3 sequence: CASSPPGGPWNEQFF. The CDR3 bases are TGTGCCAGCAGCCCGCCGGGGGGCCCCTGGAATGAGCAGTTCTTC.

The chain recombines TRBV7-2 with TRBJ1-1, with 8 bases that match TRBD1. Trimming cost V 5 bases and J 5 bases; bases outside gene matches: 10. Germline loops: CDR1 SGHTA, CDR2 FQGNSA. This CDR3 is 15 amino acids long. CDR3 bases: TGTGCCAGCAGCGAGACAGGGGTCTTGATGACTGAAGCTTTCTTT. The encoded protein is CASSETGVLMTEAFF. Using reference TRBV7-2 and TRBJ1-1 for the parts outside the CDR3, the full variable domain is GAGVSQSPSNKVTEKGKDVELRCDPISGHTALYWYRQSLGQGLEFLIYFQGNSAPDKSGLPSDRFSAERTGGSVSTLTIQRTQQEDSAVYLCASSETGVLMTEAFFGQGTRLTVV.

The rearrangement uses TRBV7-3 and TRBJ1-1; D not resolved. The CDR3 length is 13 residues. Trimming pared 4 bases from V and 0 bases from J, leaving 6 bases between. From germline, CDR1 is SGHTA and CDR2 FQGTGA. The CDR3 reads CASSSGMNTEAFF. In DNA form, the CDR3 reads TGTGCCAGCAGCTCGGGGATGAACACTGAAGCTTTCTTT.

The J gene is TRBJ2-7, the V gene TRBV5-5, with D possibly matching TRBD2 (6 bases). The DNA end is a closer match to TRBJ2-1, so the J assignment may be wrong. This CDR3 has 12 amino acids. CDR1 is SGHKS and CDR2 is YYEKEE in the germline V gene (reference sequence). CDR3 amino acids: CASSFGAGEQFF. The CDR3 nucleotides read TGTGCCAGCAGCTTCGGAGCGGGTGAGCAGTTCTTC.

The J gene is TRBJ1-1, the V gene TRBV19, with 7 bases aligning to TRBD1. CDR1 and CDR2 (germline): LNHDA, SQIVND (reference sequence). The CDR3 totals 13 residues. Trimming removed 7 bases from V and 6 bases from J; junction bases left unmatched: 8. This CDR3 reads CASKQGDSAEAFF. The CDR3 DNA sequence: TGTGCCAGTAAACAAGGGGACAGCGCTGAAGCTTTCTTT.

The chain carries TRBV27 and TRBJ1-5; D uncertain. The length of the CDR3 is 14 residues. Germline CDR1 reads MNHEY; CDR2 reads SMNVEV (reference sequence). The germline V and J ends were trimmed by 5 bases and 9 bases, with 17 bases remaining between them. The CDR3 loop is CASSPWGGIGPQHF. CDR3 DNA sequence: TGTGCCAGCAGTCCCTGGGGAGGGATAGGGCCCCAGCATTTT.

The rearrangement uses TRBV5-8 and TRBJ1-1; possible D gene TRBD1, 5 bases. CDR1 is SGHTS, CDR2 YDEGEE, per germline. The ends were cut back, 1 base at V and 3 bases at J, with 22 bases in the middle. CDR3 length equals 18 residues. For the CDR3, the DNA is TGTGCCAGCAGCTTGCTTGGTCGGGGGGGTGTCGGGTACACTGAAGCTTTCTTT. Amino acids: CASSLLGRGGVGYTEAFF.

A single count supports this clone. V is TRBV7-2 and J is TRBJ2-2; TRBD2 is a possible D gene (6 bases). The CDR3 contains 17 residues. CDR1 and CDR2 from the germline V gene are SGHTA and FQGNSA. Trimming took 5 bases from V and 5 from J, leaving 21 bases between them. Written as DNA, the CDR3 is TGTGCCAGCAGCCAGACCGTGCGGGGATGGAGAACCGGGGAGCTGTTTTTT. Residues: CASSQTVRGWRTGELFF. Full variable domain (missing parts from reference TRBV7-2 and TRBJ2-2): GAGVSQSPSNKVTEKGKDVELRCDPISGHTALYWYRQSLGQGLEFLIYFQGNSAPDKSGLPSDRFSAERTGGSVSTLTIQRTQQEDSAVYLCASSQTVRGWRTGELFFGEGSRLTVL.

The J gene is TRBJ1-6, the V gene TRBV7-8; D uncertain. Trimming cost V 5 bases and J 13 bases, with 12 bases left between them. The CDR3 sequence is 12 residues long. In germline, CDR1 is SGHVS, CDR2 FQNEAQ. DNA of the CDR3: TGTGCCAGCAGCCTCGGGGAAGGGCCCCTCCACTTT. Protein sequence: CASSLGEGPLHF.

The chain combines TRBV28 with TRBJ1-6, with D maybe TRBD1 (6 bases). The CDR3 consists of 16 residues. Trimming shortened V by 6 bases and J by 9 bases, and 21 bases separated the two germline ends. Germline lookup yields CDR1 MDHEN and CDR2 SYDVKM. Here the CDR3 reads CASRAWGDRTVSPLHF. Written as DNA, the CDR3 is TGTGCCAGCAGGGCATGGGGCGACAGGACGGTTTCACCCCTCCACTTT.